A single sample gave rise to the 19 T cell receptor beta chains below, sequenced in a study of monozygotic twins with inflammatory bowel disease. From its re-call of the 5' RACE reads, TCRdb lists each CDR3 protein once, without DNA. The sample totals just under 45,000 distinct CDR3 sequences; its top ten clones hold 4% to 6.5%. Input material: blood. The receptors originated from a human donor with ulcerative colitis or Crohn's disease, or a healthy co-twin of an affected twin (not recorded which).

CDR3 residues: CASDNRGGTEAFF. J is TRBJ1-1 and V is TRBV12-3 or TRBV12-4; the TRBD1 assignment by TCRdb is unverifiable without DNA. This CDR3 has 13 amino acids.

CDR3 protein: CASSPFSESGPLHF. This chain uses TRBV18 with TRBJ1-6. Germline loops: CDR1 KGHSH, CDR2 LQKENI. The CDR3 extends over 14 amino acids. Full variable domain (missing parts from reference TRBV18 and TRBJ1-6): NAGVMQNPRHLVRRRGQEARLRCSPMKGHSHVYWYRQLPEEGLKFMVYLQKENIIDESGMPKERFSAEFPKEGPSILRIQQVVRGDSAAYFCASSPFSESGPLHFGNGTRLTVT.

The genes are TRBV28 and TRBJ1-5. Looked up from germline, CDR1 is MDHEN and CDR2 is SYDVKM. CDR3 length: 14 amino acids. The CDR3 protein is CASSHRTADQPQHF.

This rearrangement joins TRBV11-2 to TRBJ2-3; the D call of TRBD2 rests on TCRdb alone, since no DNA is present to check it. Germline CDR1 is SGHAT and CDR2 is FQNNGV. The CDR3 has 18 residues. CDR3 loop: CASSLVGREGPSTDTQYF.

The CDR3 here is CSARAGGGGPTDTQYF. This chain joins TRBV20-1 and TRBJ2-3; TCRdb calls TRBD2, which cannot be checked without DNA. Per germline, CDR1 DFQATT and CDR2 SNEGSKA (reference sequence). CDR3 length: 16 residues.

The chain recombines TRBV5-1 with TRBJ2-7. Germline loops: CDR1 SGHRS, CDR2 YFSETQ. The CDR3 runs 13 residues. This CDR3 is CASTLSGSYEQYF.

The gene calls are TRBV7-2 and TRBJ1-5. There are 15 residues in the CDR3. Germline-derived CDR1 and CDR2 are SGHTA and FQGNSA. The CDR3 region is CASSLDHGWNQPQHF.

This chain connects TRBV20-1 to TRBJ2-1. Per the germline V gene, CDR1 is DFQATT and CDR2 is SNEGSKA (reference sequence). The CDR3 spans 13 residues. CDR3 sequence: CSAIAASYNEQFF.

J is TRBJ2-3 and V is TRBV7-2. Germline lookup yields CDR1 SGHTA and CDR2 FQGNSA. This CDR3 is built from 13 residues. The CDR3 sequence is CASSLSRTDTQYF.

This chain connects TRBV7-7 to TRBJ2-3. Germline V gives CDR1 SSHAT, CDR2 FNYEAQ (reference sequence). This CDR3 comprises 14 residues. This CDR3 reads CASSLLRRTDTQYF.

The chain links TRBV9 to TRBJ2-2. This CDR3 spans 13 amino acids. Germline V gene data show CDR1 as SGDLS and CDR2 as YYNGEE. CDR3 region: CASSVGIEWELFF.

The chain recombines TRBV5-1 with TRBJ1-4. The CDR3 spans 12 residues. Looked up from germline, CDR1 is SGHRS and CDR2 is YFSETQ. The CDR3 loop reads CASSAANEKLFF.

V usage is TRBV5-4 and J usage is TRBJ2-3; TCRdb proposes TRBD2, but this gene call is untestable without DNA. CDR3 length: 16 residues. Per the germline V gene, CDR1 is SGHNT and CDR2 is YYREEE (reference sequence). CDR3: CASSSQRGASTDTQYF.

The chain combines TRBV18 with TRBJ1-4; with no DNA, the TCRdb D assignment of TRBD1 cannot be verified. Germline CDR1 reads KGHSH; CDR2 reads LQKENI. CDR3 length: 16 amino acids. The CDR3 reads CASSPTRGTVYEKLFF.

V usage is TRBV12-3 or TRBV12-4 and J usage is TRBJ2-7; TCRdb outputs TRBD1, but without DNA this stays unchecked. The CDR3 covers 14 residues. The CDR3 region is CASSIGTQTYEQYF.

This sequence joins TRBV7-8 and TRBJ1-1; TCRdb gives TRBD1 as the D gene, but with no DNA this cannot be confirmed. This CDR3 has 15 residues. CDR1 is SGHVS, CDR2 FQNEAQ, per germline. This CDR3 is CASSPQWTGNTEAFF.

CDR3 region: CAISAATGGDNEQFF. The chain is built from TRBV10-3 and TRBJ2-1; the D gene TCRdb calls, TRBD1, cannot be checked with no DNA. Germline V gene data show CDR1 as ENHRY and CDR2 as SYGVKD. CDR3 length: 15 amino acids.

J is TRBJ2-5 and V is TRBV5-4; TCRdb names TRBD1, which stays unverified in the absence of DNA. Germline CDR1 is SGHNT and CDR2 is YYREEE (reference sequence). This CDR3 is built from 15 residues. The CDR3: CASSGGQLYQETQYF.

The gene calls are TRBV29-1 and TRBJ1-6. The CDR3 is made up of 13 amino acids. CDR1 and CDR2 from the germline V gene are SQVTM and ANQGSEA. CDR3 loop: CSVGDTNNSPLHF. Supplemented by reference TRBV29-1 and TRBJ1-6, the full variable domain reads SAVISQKPSRDICQRGTSLTIQCQVDSQVTMMFWYRQQPGQSLTLIATANQGSEATYESGFVIDKFPISRPNLTFSTLTVSNMSPEDSSIYLCSVGDTNNSPLHFGNGTRLTVT.